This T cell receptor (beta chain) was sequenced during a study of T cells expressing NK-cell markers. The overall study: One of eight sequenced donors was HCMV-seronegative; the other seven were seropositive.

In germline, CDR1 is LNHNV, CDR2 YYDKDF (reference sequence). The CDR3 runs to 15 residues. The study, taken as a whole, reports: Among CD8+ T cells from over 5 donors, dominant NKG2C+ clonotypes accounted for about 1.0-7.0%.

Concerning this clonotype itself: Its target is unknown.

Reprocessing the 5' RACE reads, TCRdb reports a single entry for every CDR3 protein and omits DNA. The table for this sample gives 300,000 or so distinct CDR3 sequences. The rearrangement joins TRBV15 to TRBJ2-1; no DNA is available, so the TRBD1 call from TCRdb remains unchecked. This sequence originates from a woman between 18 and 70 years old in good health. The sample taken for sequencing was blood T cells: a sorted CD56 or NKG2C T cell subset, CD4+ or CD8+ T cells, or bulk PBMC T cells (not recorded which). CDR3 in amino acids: CATSFRTGVGNEQFF.